The T cell receptor beta chain under discussion was sequenced for a study of shared clonotypes between healthy human individuals. CDR3 length: 13 amino acids. V was shortened by 3 bases and J by 3 bases, with 6 bases between the two germline ends. Germline V CDR1 and CDR2: MDHEN, SYDVKM. Assay: immunoSEQ multiplex PCR; the TCRdb copy retains only in-frame clones and omits some. The repertoire includes approximately 2,200,000 clones, approximately 94% of them detected once, and more than 1.5% sits in the top ten. CD45RO negativity and positive selection for CCR7 defined naive CD8 cells, a population that excluded terminally differentiated effector memory CD45RA+ cells.

V is TRBV28 and J is TRBJ2-1; no reliable D call. This TCR was sampled from a man aged 18 to 35 in good health. Some clones in this sample may be carry-over from other donors' samples. The specimen sequenced was naive CD8+ T cells from PBMCs. CDR3 sequence (DNA): TGTGCCAGCAGTTTGGTTGACTACAATGAGCAGTTCTTC. Its protein is CASSLVDYNEQFF.